The 5 T cell receptor beta chains given below trace back to one sample, sequenced in a study of shared clonotypes between healthy human individuals. TCRdb keeps only in-frame clones here, not all; method: immunoSEQ multiplex PCR. The sample yields more than 400,000 clones, over 70% seen once. The source material was PBMCs. The receptors derive from a middle-aged woman in good health. Some clones in this sample may be carry-over from other donors' samples.

This clone has more than one count but fewer than ten. Only one base separates this from a far larger clonotype, so it likely reflects a read error. J is TRBJ1-5 and V is TRBV30; D is undetermined. CDR1 and CDR2 (germline): GTSNPN, SVGIG (reference sequence). Between the trimmed V and J ends, which lost 6 bases and 2 bases, there was a span of 11 bases. CDR3 length: 13 amino acids. For the CDR3, the DNA is TGTGCCTGTAGCAACGGGGGCAATCAGCCCCAGCATTTT. As protein: CACSNGGNQPQHF. Full variable domain (missing parts from reference TRBV30 and TRBJ1-5): SQTIHQWPATLVQPVGSPLSLECTVEGTSNPNLYWYRQAAGRGLQLLFYSVGIGQISSEVPQNLSASRPQDRQFILSSKKLLLSDSGFYLCACSNGGNQPQHFGDGTRLSIL.

The gene calls are TRBV13 and TRBJ2-1, with D possibly matching TRBD2 (6 bases). The CDR3 has 15 amino acids. V gave up 2 bases and J gave up 3 bases, with 11 bases separating them. Germline V gives CDR1 PRHDT, CDR2 FYEKMQ (reference sequence). CDR3 in amino acids: CASSLRGGDYNEQFF. For the CDR3, the DNA is TGTGCCAGCAGCTTACGGGGAGGAGACTACAATGAGCAGTTCTTC.

This chain joins TRBV6-5 and TRBJ1-1; tentative D call: TRBD1 (5 bases). The CDR3 is 13 residues long. Germline CDR1 reads MNHEY; CDR2 reads SVGAGI. V lost 6 bases and J lost 1, with 9 bases in between. The CDR3 is CASSIRGNTEAFF. CDR3 coding DNA: TGTGCCAGCAGCATAAGGGGGAACACTGAAGCTTTCTTT.

The gene calls are TRBV18 and TRBJ2-2; no definite D call. The V end was cut by 5 bases, the J end by 1 base, with 11 bases between. CDR3 length equals 15 residues. Germline V gene lookup returns CDR1 KGHSH and CDR2 LQKENI. CDR3 bases: TGTGCCAGCTCAGTTTCCTCCGGGAACACCGGGGAGCTGTTTTTT. It yields the protein CASSVSSGNTGELFF.

The V call is TRBV5-1, the J call TRBJ2-1, with TRBD2 as a possible D gene (6 bases). The V and J ends lost 2 bases and 0 bases respectively, with 12 bases between them. The CDR3 length is 16 residues. Germline V gene data show CDR1 as SGHRS and CDR2 as YFSETQ. CDR3 DNA: TGCGCCAGCAGCTTCGAGGCGGGAAGCTCCTACAATGAGCAGTTCTTC. Translated, it gives CASSFEAGSSYNEQFF.